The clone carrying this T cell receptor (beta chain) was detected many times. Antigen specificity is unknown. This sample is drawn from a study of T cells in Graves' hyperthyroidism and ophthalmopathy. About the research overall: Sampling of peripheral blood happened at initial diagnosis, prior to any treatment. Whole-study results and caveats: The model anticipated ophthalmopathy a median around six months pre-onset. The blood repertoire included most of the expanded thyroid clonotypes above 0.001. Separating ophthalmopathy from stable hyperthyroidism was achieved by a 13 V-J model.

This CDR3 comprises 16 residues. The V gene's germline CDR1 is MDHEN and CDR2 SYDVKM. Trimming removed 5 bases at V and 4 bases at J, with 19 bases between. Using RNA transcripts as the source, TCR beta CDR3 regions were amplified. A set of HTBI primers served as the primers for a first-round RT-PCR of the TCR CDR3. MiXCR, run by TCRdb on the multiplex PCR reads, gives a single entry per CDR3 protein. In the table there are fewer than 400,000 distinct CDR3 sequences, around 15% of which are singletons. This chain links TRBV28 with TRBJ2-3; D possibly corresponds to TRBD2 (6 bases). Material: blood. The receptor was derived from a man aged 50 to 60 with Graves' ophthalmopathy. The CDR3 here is CASSRSGTAQSDTQYF. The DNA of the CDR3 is TGTGCCAGCAGTAGGTCGGGGACTGCCCAATCAGATACGCAGTATTTT.